Listed here are 3 T cell receptor beta chains from one sample, sequenced in a study of cytomegalovirus exposure and HLA in healthy donors. Primers for the PCR totalled 60 Vbeta and 13 Jbeta. The repertoire was sequenced with immunoSEQ multiplex PCR; TCRdb's copy has only in-frame clones and lacks some. Of about 130,000 clones detected, around three quarters appear once; the ten largest clones hold 8.9%. The sample was PBMCs. These receptors were collected from a young man in good health and CMV-seropositive.

The chain uses TRBV29-1 and TRBJ1-2; D is perhaps TRBD1 (5 bases). Germline assignment: CDR1 SQVTM and CDR2 ANQGSEA. This CDR3 is built from 12 residues. Deletions cut 1 base from V and 4 bases from J, with 7 bases between. CDR3 in DNA: TGCAGCGTTGAAGCCAGGGCCTATGGCTACACCTTC. Translation gives CSVEARAYGYTF. Full variable domain (missing parts from reference TRBV29-1 and TRBJ1-2): SAVISQKPSRDICQRGTSLTIQCQVDSQVTMMFWYRQQPGQSLTLIATANQGSEATYESGFVIDKFPISRPNLTFSTLTVSNMSPEDSSIYLCSVEARAYGYTFGSGTRLTVV.

Remarks on this clone: Other DNA sequences from this sample encode an identical CDR3 as well. This sequence joins TRBV7-9 and TRBJ1-5; D not certain. The germline V gene has CDR1 SEHNR and CDR2 FQNEAQ (reference sequence). The V gene lost 9 bases and the J gene lost 7 bases, with 16 bases spanning the gap. There are 13 residues in the CDR3. CDR3 in DNA: TGTGCCAGTACGCAAGAGTCCAACCAGCCCCAGCATTTT. Translation gives CASTQESNQPQHF.

The J gene is TRBJ2-5, the V gene TRBV2, with 9 positions matching TRBD1. TRBJ2-7 matches the DNA end more closely, so the J call is doubtful. This CDR3 is built from 14 residues. In germline, CDR1 is SNHLY, CDR2 FYNNEI. The CDR3 coding sequence is TGTGCCAGCAGTAATCTGGACAGGGGTGCCGAGCAGTACTTC. Protein product: CASSNLDRGAEQYF.